This T cell receptor (beta chain) was recorded in a study of blood T cell repertoires in COVID-19. The CDR3 sequence is 13 residues long. Germline V lookup: CDR1 SNHLY, CDR2 FYNNEI. V was cut by 4 bases and J by 2 bases, with 9 bases left in between. TCRdb keeps only in-frame clones here, not all; method: immunoSEQ multiplex PCR. The data contain over 85,000 clones, 75% to 90% of them seen just once; the ten biggest clones take up less than 9.5%. The receptor's source is a man aged 55 to 70 with acute or convalescent COVID-19. The rearrangement joins TRBV2 to TRBJ2-7, with D perhaps matching TRBD1 (5 bases). The sample taken for sequencing was peripheral blood. The CDR3 nucleotides are TGTGCCAGCAGTGGGGGCAGTACCTACGAGCAGTACTTC. The encoded protein is CASSGGSTYEQYF.